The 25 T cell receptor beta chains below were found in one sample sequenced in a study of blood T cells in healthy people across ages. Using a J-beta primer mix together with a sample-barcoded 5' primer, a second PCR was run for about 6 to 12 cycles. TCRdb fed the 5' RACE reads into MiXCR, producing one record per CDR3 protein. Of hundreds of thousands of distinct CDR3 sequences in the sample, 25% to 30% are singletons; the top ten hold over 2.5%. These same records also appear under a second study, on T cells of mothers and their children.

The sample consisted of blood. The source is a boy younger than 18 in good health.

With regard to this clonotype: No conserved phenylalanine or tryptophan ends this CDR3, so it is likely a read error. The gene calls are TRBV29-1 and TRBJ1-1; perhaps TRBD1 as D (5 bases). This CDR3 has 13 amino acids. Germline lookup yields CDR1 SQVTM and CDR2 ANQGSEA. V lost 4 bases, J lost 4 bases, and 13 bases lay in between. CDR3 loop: CSVGGAGSTEAFS. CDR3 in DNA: TGCAGCGTTGGGGGCGCGGGGAGCACTGAAGCTTTCTCT.

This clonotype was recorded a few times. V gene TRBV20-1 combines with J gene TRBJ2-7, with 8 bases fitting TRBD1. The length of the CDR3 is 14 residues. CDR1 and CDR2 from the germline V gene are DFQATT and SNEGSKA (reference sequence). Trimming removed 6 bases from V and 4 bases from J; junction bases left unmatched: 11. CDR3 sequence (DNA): TGCAGTGCCATCGGGACAGGCTCAGTTTACGAGCAGTACTTC. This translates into CSAIGTGSVYEQYF.

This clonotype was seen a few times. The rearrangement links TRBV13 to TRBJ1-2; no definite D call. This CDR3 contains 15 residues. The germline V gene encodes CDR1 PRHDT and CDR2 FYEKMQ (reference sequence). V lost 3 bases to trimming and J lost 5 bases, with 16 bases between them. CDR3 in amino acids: CASSFGRNTGYGYTF. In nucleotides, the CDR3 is TGTGCCAGCAGCTTTGGAAGGAATACGGGGTATGGCTACACCTTC.

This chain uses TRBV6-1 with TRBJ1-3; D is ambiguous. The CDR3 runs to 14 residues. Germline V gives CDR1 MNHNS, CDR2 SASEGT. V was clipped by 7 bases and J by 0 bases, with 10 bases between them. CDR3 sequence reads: CASTLQSSGNTIYF. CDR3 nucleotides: TGTGCCAGCACCTTACAGAGCTCTGGAAACACCATATATTTT.

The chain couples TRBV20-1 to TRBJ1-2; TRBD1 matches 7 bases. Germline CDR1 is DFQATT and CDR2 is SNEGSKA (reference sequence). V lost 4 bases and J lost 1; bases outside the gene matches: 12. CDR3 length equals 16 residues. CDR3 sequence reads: CSATPSRGPFNYGYTF. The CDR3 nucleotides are TGCAGTGCTACCCCGTCGAGGGGGCCTTTTAACTATGGCTACACCTTC.

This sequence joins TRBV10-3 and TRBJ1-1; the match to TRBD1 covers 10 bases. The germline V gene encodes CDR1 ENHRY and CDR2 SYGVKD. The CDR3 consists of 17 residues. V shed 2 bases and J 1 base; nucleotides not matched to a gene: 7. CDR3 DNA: TGTGCCATCAGTGAGAGGAGACAGGGGGCTCGGAACACTGAAGCTTTCTTT. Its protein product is CAISERRQGARNTEAFF.

The CDR3: CSATRDLRVYEQYF. CDR3 DNA: TGCAGTGCCACCCGGGACCTGAGAGTCTACGAGCAGTACTTC. This rearrangement joins TRBV20-1 to TRBJ2-7; D is perhaps TRBD1 or TRBD2 (5 bases each). Germline V CDR1 and CDR2: DFQATT, SNEGSKA (reference sequence). Trimming took off 6 bases at V and 3 bases at J, with 18 bases between the two ends. This CDR3 contains 14 residues.

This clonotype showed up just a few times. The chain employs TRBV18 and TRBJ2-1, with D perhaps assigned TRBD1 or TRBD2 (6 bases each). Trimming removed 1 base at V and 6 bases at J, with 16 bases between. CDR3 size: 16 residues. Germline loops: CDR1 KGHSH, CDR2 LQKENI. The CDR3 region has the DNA TGTGCCAGCTCACCACTTCCCGGGGGCTCAATCAATGAGCAGTTCTTC. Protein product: CASSPLPGGSINEQFF.

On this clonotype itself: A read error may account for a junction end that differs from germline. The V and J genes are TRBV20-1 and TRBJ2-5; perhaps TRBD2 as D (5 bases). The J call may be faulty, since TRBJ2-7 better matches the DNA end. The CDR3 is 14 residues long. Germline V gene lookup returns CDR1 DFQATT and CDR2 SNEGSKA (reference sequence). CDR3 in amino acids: CGAKEASRLYEQYF. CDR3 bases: TGCGGTGCTAAGGAGGCCTCTCGCCTCTACGAGCAGTACTTC.

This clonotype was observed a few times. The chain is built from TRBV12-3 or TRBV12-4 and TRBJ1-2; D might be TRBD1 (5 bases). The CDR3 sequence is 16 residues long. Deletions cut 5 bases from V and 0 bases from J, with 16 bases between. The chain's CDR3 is CASSPSGRDANYGYTF. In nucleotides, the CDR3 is TGTGCCAGCAGTCCCTCGGGGAGGGACGCTAACTATGGCTACACCTTC.

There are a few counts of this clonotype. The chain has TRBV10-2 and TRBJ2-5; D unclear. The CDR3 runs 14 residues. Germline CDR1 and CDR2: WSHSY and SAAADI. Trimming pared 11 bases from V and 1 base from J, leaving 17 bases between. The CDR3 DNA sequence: TGCGCCGCTAGTGGCATAGGGTCCCAAGAGACCCAGTACTTC. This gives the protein CAASGIGSQETQYF.

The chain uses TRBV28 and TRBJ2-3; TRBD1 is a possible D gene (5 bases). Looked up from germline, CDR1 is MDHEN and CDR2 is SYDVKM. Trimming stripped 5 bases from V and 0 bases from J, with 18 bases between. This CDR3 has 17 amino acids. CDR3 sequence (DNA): TGTGCCAGCAGTCCCCAAAGGGGCTCTACTAGCACAGATACGCAGTATTTT. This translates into CASSPQRGSTSTDTQYF.

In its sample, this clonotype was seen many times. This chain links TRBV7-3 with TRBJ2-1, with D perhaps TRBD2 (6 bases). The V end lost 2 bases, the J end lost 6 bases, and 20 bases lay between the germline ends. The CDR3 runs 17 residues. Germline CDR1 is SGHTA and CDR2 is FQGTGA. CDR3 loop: CASSLGPGSGGRNEQFF. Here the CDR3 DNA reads TGTGCCAGCAGCTTAGGTCCCGGGAGCGGAGGTCGCAATGAGCAGTTCTTC. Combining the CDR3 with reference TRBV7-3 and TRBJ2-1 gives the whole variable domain GAGVSQTPSNKVTEKGKYVELRCDPISGHTALYWYRQSLGQGPEFLIYFQGTGAADDSGLPNDRFFAVRPEGSVSTLKIQRTERGDSAVYLCASSLGPGSGGRNEQFFGPGTRLTVL.

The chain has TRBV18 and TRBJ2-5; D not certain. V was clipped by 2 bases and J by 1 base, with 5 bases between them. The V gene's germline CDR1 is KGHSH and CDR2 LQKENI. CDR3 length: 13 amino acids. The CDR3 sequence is CASSPNLQETQYF. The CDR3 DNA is TGTGCCAGCTCACCAAACCTCCAAGAGACCCAGTACTTC.

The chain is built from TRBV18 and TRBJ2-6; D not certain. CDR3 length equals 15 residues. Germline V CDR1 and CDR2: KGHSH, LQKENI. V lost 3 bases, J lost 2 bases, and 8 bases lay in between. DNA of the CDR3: TGTGCCAGCTCACCCCAATCGGCTGGGGCCAACGTCCTGACTTTC. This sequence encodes CASSPQSAGANVLTF.

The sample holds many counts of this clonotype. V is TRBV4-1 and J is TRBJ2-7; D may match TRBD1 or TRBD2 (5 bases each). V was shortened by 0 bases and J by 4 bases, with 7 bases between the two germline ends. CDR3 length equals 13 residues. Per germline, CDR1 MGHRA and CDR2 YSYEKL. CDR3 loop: CASSQDGGYEQYF. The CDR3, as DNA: TGCGCCAGCAGCCAAGATGGGGGTTACGAGCAGTACTTC.

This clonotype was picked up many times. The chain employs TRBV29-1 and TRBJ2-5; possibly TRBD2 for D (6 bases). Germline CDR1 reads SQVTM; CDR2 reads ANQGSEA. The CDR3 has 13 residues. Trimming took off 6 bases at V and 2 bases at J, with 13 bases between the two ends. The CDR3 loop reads CSVGGRLQETQYF. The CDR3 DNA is TGCAGCGTGGGGGGACGGTTACAAGAGACCCAGTACTTC.

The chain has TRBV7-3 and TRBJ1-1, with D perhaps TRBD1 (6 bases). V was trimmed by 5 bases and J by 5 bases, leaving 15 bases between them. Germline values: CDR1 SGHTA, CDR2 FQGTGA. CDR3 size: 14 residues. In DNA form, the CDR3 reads TGTGCCAGCAGCACCTCAGGGGAAGGGACTGAAGCTTTCTTT. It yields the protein CASSTSGEGTEAFF.

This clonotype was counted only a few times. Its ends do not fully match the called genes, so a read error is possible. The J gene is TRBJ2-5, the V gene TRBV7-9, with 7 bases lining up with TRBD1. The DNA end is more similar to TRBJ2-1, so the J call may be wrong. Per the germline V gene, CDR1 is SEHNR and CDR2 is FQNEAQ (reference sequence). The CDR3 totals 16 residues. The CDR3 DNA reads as TGTGCCAGCAGCCTAGCCTACAGGGGCCAATACAATGAGCAGTTCTTC. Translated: CASSLAYRGQYNEQFF.

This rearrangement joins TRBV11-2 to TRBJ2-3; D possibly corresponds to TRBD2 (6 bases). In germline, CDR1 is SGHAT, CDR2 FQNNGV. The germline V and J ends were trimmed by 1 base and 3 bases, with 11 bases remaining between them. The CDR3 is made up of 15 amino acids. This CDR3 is CASSLGNGRTDTQYF. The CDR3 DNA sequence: TGTGCCAGCAGCTTAGGGAATGGGAGGACAGATACGCAGTATTTT.

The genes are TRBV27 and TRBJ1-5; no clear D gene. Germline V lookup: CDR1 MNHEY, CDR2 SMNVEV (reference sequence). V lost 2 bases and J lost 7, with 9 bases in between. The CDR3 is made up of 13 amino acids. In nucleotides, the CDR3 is TGTGCCAGCAGTTTACGACCGGGGCAGCCCCAGCATTTT. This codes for CASSLRPGQPQHF.

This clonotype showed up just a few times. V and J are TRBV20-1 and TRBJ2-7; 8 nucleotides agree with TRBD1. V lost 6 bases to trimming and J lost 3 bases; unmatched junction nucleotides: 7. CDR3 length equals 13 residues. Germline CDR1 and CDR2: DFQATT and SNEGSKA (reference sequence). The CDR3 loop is CSASGQGIYEQYF. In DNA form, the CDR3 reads TGCAGTGCGAGTGGACAGGGAATCTACGAGCAGTACTTC.

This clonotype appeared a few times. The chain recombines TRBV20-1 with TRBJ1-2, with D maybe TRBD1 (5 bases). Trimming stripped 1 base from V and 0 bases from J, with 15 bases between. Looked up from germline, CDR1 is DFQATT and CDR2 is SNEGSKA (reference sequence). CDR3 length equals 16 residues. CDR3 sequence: CSARGRDETSNYGYTF. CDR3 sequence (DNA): TGCAGTGCTAGAGGACGGGACGAGACTTCTAACTATGGCTACACCTTC.

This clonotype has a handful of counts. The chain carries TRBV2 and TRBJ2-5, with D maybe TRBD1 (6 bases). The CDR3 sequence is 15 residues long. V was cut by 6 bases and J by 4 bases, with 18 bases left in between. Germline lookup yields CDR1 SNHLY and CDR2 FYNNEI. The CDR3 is CASREQGRFRETQYF. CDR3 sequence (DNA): TGTGCCAGCAGGGAACAGGGCAGATTTCGAGAGACCCAGTACTTC.

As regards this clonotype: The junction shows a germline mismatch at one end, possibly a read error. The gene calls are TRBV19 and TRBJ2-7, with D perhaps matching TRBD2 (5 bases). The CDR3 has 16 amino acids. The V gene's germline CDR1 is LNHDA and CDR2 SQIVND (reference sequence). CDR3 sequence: CASSIGFGDSTYEQYF. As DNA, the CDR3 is TGTGCCAGTAGTATAGGGTTCGGGGATTCTACCTACGAGCAGTACTTT. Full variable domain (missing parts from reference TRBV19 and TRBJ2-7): DGGITQSPKYLFRKEGQNVTLSCEQNLNHDAMYWYRQDPGQGLRLIYYSQIVNDFQKGDIAEGYSVSREKKESFPLTVTSAQKNPTAFYLCASSIGFGDSTYEQYFGPGTRLTVT.